The next 28 T cell receptor beta chains were all read from a single sample in a study of Graves' ophthalmopathy and Graves' hyperthyroidism. Beta-chain TCR CDR3 regions were amplified from RNA transcripts. Investigators did first-round RT-PCR with HTBI primers, then second-round multiplex PCR. TCRdb used MiXCR to reprocess the multiplex PCR reads, holding one entry per CDR3 protein. The sample shows about 660,000 distinct CDR3 sequences, roughly 41% of them seen only once. The sequencing input was peripheral blood. The receptor source for this set is an adult man with Graves' ophthalmopathy.

This clonotype was seen repeatedly, ten times or more. The genes are TRBV20-1 and TRBJ1-5; tentatively, D is TRBD1 (5 bases). In germline, CDR1 is DFQATT, CDR2 SNEGSKA (reference sequence). V lost 1 base and J lost 5, with 9 bases in between. The CDR3 covers 13 residues. The DNA of the CDR3 is TGCAGTGCTAGAGGGACGACAGATCAGCCCCAGCATTTT. It is translated as CSARGTTDQPQHF.

The rearrangement uses TRBV24-1 and TRBJ2-3; tentative D call: TRBD1 (6 bases). This CDR3 is built from 15 residues. Trimming stripped 3 bases from V and 0 bases from J, with 9 bases between. CDR1 KGHDR and CDR2 SFDVKD come from the germline V gene. CDR3 loop: CATSDKGQSTDTQYF. The CDR3 region has the DNA TGTGCCACCAGTGATAAGGGACAAAGCACAGATACGCAGTATTTT.

This clonotype occurred many times. This chain connects TRBV19 to TRBJ1-6; no firm D call. The ends were cut back, 3 bases at V and 9 bases at J, with 9 bases in the middle. The germline CDR1 and CDR2 sequences are LNHDA and SQIVND (reference sequence). The length of the CDR3 is 13 residues. CDR3 nucleotide sequence: TGTGCCAGTAGTATCATCGGCGGTTCACCCCTCCACTTT. It codes for CASSIIGGSPLHF.

This clonotype has a count of ten or more. The rearrangement uses TRBV20-1 and TRBJ1-5; 8 nucleotides match TRBD1. Trimming removed 6 bases from V and 4 bases from J; junction bases left unmatched: 8. Germline CDR1 reads DFQATT; CDR2 reads SNEGSKA (reference sequence). CDR3 size: 14 residues. CDR3 DNA sequence: TGCAGTGCCGGAACGACAGGGGAGAATCAGCCCCAGCATTTT. Encoded protein: CSAGTTGENQPQHF.

The chain combines TRBV6-1 with TRBJ2-5, with TRBD2 matching over 11 bases. Germline assignment: CDR1 MNHNS and CDR2 SASEGT. V lost 2 bases to trimming and J lost 0 bases; unmatched junction nucleotides: 2. The CDR3 is 16 amino acids. The CDR3 DNA follows: TGTGCCAGCAGTGAATTGGGACTAGCGGACCAAGAGACCCAGTACTTC. Translation gives CASSELGLADQETQYF.

This clonotype was picked up many times. The chain employs TRBV29-1 and TRBJ2-7; TRBD1 agrees at 7 bases. Trimming removed 6 bases from V and 0 bases from J; junction bases left unmatched: 5. The CDR3 runs 13 residues. CDR1 SQVTM and CDR2 ANQGSEA come from the germline V gene. The CDR3 coding sequence is TGCAGCGTCGGTACAGGGGACTCCTACGAGCAGTACTTC. Residues: CSVGTGDSYEQYF.

This rearrangement joins TRBV6-2 or TRBV6-3 to TRBJ2-7; 12 bases are a match to TRBD1. The CDR3 is 16 amino acids. V was clipped by 7 bases and J by 4 bases; unmatched bases: 11. Per germline, CDR1 MNHEY and CDR2 SVGEGT. The CDR3: CASILPGTGGQYEQYF. The CDR3 DNA reads TGTGCCAGCATTCTGCCCGGGACAGGGGGCCAATACGAGCAGTACTTC.

This clonotype was counted a few times. The chain links TRBV2 to TRBJ2-7; TRBD1 matches at 7 bases. After removal of 5 bases from V and 3 bases from J, the junction contained 10 bases not matched to a gene. The CDR3 is 15 amino acids. Per germline, CDR1 SNHLY and CDR2 FYNNEI. The CDR3 region has the DNA TGTGCCAGCAGTTACTCCCCTGGGGACAGCTACGAGCAGTACTTC. This gives the protein CASSYSPGDSYEQYF.

This clonotype was counted ten times or more. The gene calls are TRBV10-2 and TRBJ1-5, with D hard to call. With 7 bases removed from V and 2 bases from J, the gap between germline ends came to 15 bases. The germline V gene encodes CDR1 WSHSY and CDR2 SAAADI. The CDR3 contains 15 residues. For the CDR3, the DNA is TGCGCCAGCACCTACGGAGAAGTAGGCAATCAGCCCCAGCATTTT. Its protein is CASTYGEVGNQPQHF.

In its sample, this clonotype was seen many times. J is TRBJ1-2 and V is TRBV6-1; D is ambiguous. The germline V and J ends were trimmed by 2 bases and 6 bases, with 13 bases remaining between them. This CDR3 region has 14 residues. Germline V lookup: CDR1 MNHNS, CDR2 SASEGT. The CDR3 loop reads CASSESQGIDGYTF. As DNA, the CDR3 is TGTGCCAGCAGTGAATCCCAAGGTATCGATGGCTACACCTTC.

The chain recombines TRBV15 with TRBJ1-2; D unclear. V lost 3 bases and J lost 3, with 11 bases in between. The CDR3 is 14 amino acids. CDR1 and CDR2 from the germline V gene are LNHNV and YYDKDF (reference sequence). CDR3 protein: CATSSRTDYYGYTF. The CDR3 DNA sequence: TGTGCCACCAGCAGTCGGACGGACTACTATGGCTACACCTTC.

The chain uses TRBV14 and TRBJ2-5, with 7 bases identical to TRBD1. Germline loops: CDR1 SGHDN, CDR2 FVKESK. CDR3 length: 15 amino acids. Trimming cost V 5 bases and J 3 bases; bases outside gene matches: 9. In DNA, the CDR3 is TGTGCCAGCAGCTCGTTGTGGGACAGAAAAGAGACCCAGTACTTC. The encoded protein is CASSSLWDRKETQYF.

The chain uses TRBV5-6 and TRBJ2-5; 7 positions agree with TRBD2. J gave up 5 bases and V 0 bases, and 10 bases lay outside the gene matches. Germline CDR1 is SGHDT and CDR2 is YYEEEE. The CDR3 runs to 16 residues. The CDR3 protein is CASSLVGGGPVETQYF. The CDR3 nucleotides read TGTGCCAGCAGCTTGGTCGGGGGAGGGCCGGTGGAGACCCAGTACTTC.

This clonotype has ten or more counts. The rearrangement joins TRBV20-1 to TRBJ1-5, with 9 bases that match TRBD1. With 0 bases clipped from V and 7 bases from J, the junction kept 7 bases outside the gene matches. CDR3 length: 15 residues. Germline CDR1 is DFQATT and CDR2 is SNEGSKA (reference sequence). The CDR3 nucleotides read TGCAGTGCTAGAGACCGGGGACAGGGAGGCCAGCCCCAGCATTTT. It encodes CSARDRGQGGQPQHF.

Concerning this clonotype itself: A much larger clonotype is one base distant, so this may be a read error. Since the CDR3 does not end with the conserved phenylalanine or tryptophan, this likely comes from a read error. The chain links TRBV6-1 to TRBJ1-6; a possible D gene is TRBD1 (5 bases). From germline, CDR1 is MNHNS and CDR2 SASEGT. CDR3 length: 14 amino acids. The V end was cut by 9 bases, the J end by 4 bases, with 13 bases between. The CDR3 DNA is TGTGCCAGTAGTCGGGACGGTTATAATTCACCCCTCCACTCT. Translation: CASSRDGYNSPLHS.

This rearrangement joins TRBV19 to TRBJ2-7; D is possibly TRBD2 (6 bases). V gave up 6 bases and J gave up 2 bases, with 17 bases separating them. CDR1 and CDR2 from the germline V gene are LNHDA and SQIVND (reference sequence). The CDR3 covers 15 residues. The CDR3 DNA reads as TGTGCCAGTAGCCGAATTAGCGGTGAGACCTACGAGCAGTACTTC. Its protein product is CASSRISGETYEQYF.

V is TRBV9 and J is TRBJ1-6, with D possibly matching TRBD1 (5 bases). Between the trimmed V and J ends, which lost 1 base and 13 bases, there was a span of 12 bases. Germline V CDR1 and CDR2: SGDLS, YYNGEE. The CDR3 length is 13 residues. The CDR3 region is CASSVSGYQPLHF. The CDR3 nucleotides are TGTGCCAGCAGCGTATCAGGGTATCAGCCCCTCCACTTT.

This clonotype was seen many times. The genes are TRBV7-9 and TRBJ1-5, with no clear D. The CDR3 runs to 17 residues. Deletions cut 1 base from V and 1 base from J, with 14 bases between. Germline V gives CDR1 SEHNR, CDR2 FQNEAQ (reference sequence). The CDR3 protein is CASSLEFSGGSNQPQHF. The CDR3, as DNA: TGTGCCAGCAGCTTAGAATTCTCCGGTGGAAGCAATCAGCCCCAGCATTTT.

This clonotype was seen only a few times. The rearrangement links TRBV6-1 to TRBJ1-5; possibly TRBD1 for D (6 bases). Deletions cut 8 bases from V and 6 bases from J, with 14 bases between. Germline values: CDR1 MNHNS, CDR2 SASEGT. The CDR3 has 13 amino acids. CDR3 DNA sequence: TGTGCCAGCGCGCCAGGGGAGCCTCAGCCCCAGCATTTT. It codes for CASAPGEPQPQHF.

V and J are TRBV6-6 and TRBJ1-5; D remains unclear. The germline V gene encodes CDR1 MNHNY and CDR2 SVGAGI (reference sequence). V lost 5 bases to trimming and J lost 0 bases, with 11 bases between them. The CDR3 is 15 residues long. The CDR3 loop reads CASSEDGNSNQPQHF. CDR3 DNA: TGTGCCAGCAGTGAGGACGGGAATAGCAATCAGCCCCAGCATTTT.

The chain has TRBV4-2 and TRBJ1-2, with unresolved D. The V end was cut by 2 bases, the J end by 8 bases, with 18 bases between. The CDR3 covers 15 residues. CDR1 LGHNA and CDR2 YNFKEQ come from the germline V gene. The CDR3 spells CASSQTPGEVNGYTF. CDR3 nucleotide sequence: TGTGCCAGCAGCCAAACACCCGGGGAGGTCAACGGCTACACCTTC.

This clonotype was picked up many times. The chain carries TRBV20-1 and TRBJ1-2; the D gene is possibly TRBD1 (6 bases). The CDR3 sequence is 15 residues long. The V end lost 4 bases, the J end lost 4 bases, and 19 bases lay between the germline ends. Germline CDR1 DFQATT, CDR2 SNEGSKA (reference sequence). The CDR3 DNA sequence: TGCAGTGCTATACTGTGGACAGATGGAGGCTATGGCTACACCTTC. Protein sequence: CSAILWTDGGYGYTF.

In this sample, this clonotype turned up many times. The J gene is TRBJ2-7, the V gene TRBV2, with D possibly matching TRBD1 (6 bases). V dropped 7 bases and J dropped 2 bases, with 18 bases sitting between them. From germline, CDR1 is SNHLY and CDR2 FYNNEI. This CDR3 contains 15 residues. As DNA, the CDR3 is TGTGCCAGCATCATCCCGGGACACGCCGCCTACGAGCAGTACTTC. It is translated as CASIIPGHAAYEQYF.

This clonotype was detected only a few times. This chain connects TRBV29-1 to TRBJ1-1; D ambiguous. Per the germline V gene, CDR1 is SQVTM and CDR2 is ANQGSEA. Trimming removed 7 bases at V and 5 bases at J, with 5 bases between. The CDR3 runs to 9 residues. This CDR3 reads CSGGTEAFF. The CDR3 coding sequence is TGCAGCGGGGGTACTGAAGCTTTCTTT.

CDR3 sequence (DNA): TGTGCCAGTAGCACAGGGACGTCCTACACAGATACGCAGTATTTT. It codes for CASSTGTSYTDTQYF. J is TRBJ2-3 and V is TRBV19; a possible D gene is TRBD1 (6 bases). Trimming cost V 6 bases and J 2 bases, with 15 bases left between them. CDR1 is LNHDA and CDR2 is SQIVND in the germline V gene (reference sequence). The CDR3 length is 15 residues.

The sample holds a few counts of this clonotype. The chain couples TRBV10-3 to TRBJ1-1; D ambiguous. Germline assignment: CDR1 ENHRY and CDR2 SYGVKD. Trimming pared 10 bases from V and 1 base from J, leaving 25 bases between. CDR3 length equals 17 residues. CDR3 sequence (DNA): TGTGCCAGCAGCCCGGGCCCAGCAGCCTTCGCGAACACTGAAGCTTTCTTT. Translated, it gives CASSPGPAAFANTEAFF.

Only a few counts were recorded for this clonotype. The rearrangement uses TRBV5-1 and TRBJ2-7; D remains ambiguous. This CDR3 has 14 residues. Germline V gene data show CDR1 as SGHRS and CDR2 as YFSETQ. Trimming took 4 bases from V and 2 from J, leaving 13 bases between them. The CDR3, as DNA: TGCGCCAGCAGCACCCGGCCTAGTACCTACGAGCAGTACTTC. It codes for CASSTRPSTYEQYF.

The chain has TRBV12-3 or TRBV12-4 and TRBJ2-7, with 8 bases matching TRBD1. The junction had 15 bases not matched to a gene; V was cut back by 2 bases and J by 6 bases. The CDR3 is 17 amino acids. Written as DNA, the CDR3 is TGTGCCAGCAGTTTATATTTCGGGACAGGTCCTACGACCGAGCAGTACTTC. Encoded protein: CASSLYFGTGPTTEQYF.